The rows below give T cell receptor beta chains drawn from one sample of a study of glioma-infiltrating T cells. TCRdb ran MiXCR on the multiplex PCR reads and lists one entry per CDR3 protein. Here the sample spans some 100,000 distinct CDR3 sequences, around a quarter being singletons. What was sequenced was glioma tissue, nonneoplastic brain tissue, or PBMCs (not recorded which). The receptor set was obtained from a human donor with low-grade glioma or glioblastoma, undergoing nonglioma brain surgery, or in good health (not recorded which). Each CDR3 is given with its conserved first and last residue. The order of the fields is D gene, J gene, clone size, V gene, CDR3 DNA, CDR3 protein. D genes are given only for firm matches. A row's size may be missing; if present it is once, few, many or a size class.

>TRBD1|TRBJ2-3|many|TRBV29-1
TGCAGCGTCGCCCCCGGGACAGGGAATACAGATACGCAGTATTTT
CSVAPGTGNTDTQYF
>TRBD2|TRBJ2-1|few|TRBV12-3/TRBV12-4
TGTGCCAGCAGTCCAACTAGCGTGGTCTACAATGAGCAGTTCTTC
CASSPTSVVYNEQFF
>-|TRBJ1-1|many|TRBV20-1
TGCAGTGCTAGAGGGGATAGGGCTTTCTTT
CSARGDRAFF
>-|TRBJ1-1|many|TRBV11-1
TGTGCCAGCAGCTTAGCCGGGGGCCGGCGAGGAGCTTTCTTT
CASSLAGGRRGAFF
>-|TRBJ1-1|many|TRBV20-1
TGCAGTGTTCAGGGGACGAGAGCAGCTTTCTTT
CSVQGTRAAFF
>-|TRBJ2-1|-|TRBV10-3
TGTGCCATCAGATCTACAGGGAGTGAGCAGTTCTTC
CAIRSTGSEQFF
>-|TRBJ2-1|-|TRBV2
TGTGCCGGCAGAGCGAGATCCTACAATGAGCAGTTCTTC
CAGRARSYNEQFF
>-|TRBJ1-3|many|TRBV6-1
TGTGCCAGCTTCGACTACGGGGGCGGAAACACCATATATTTT
CASFDYGGGNTIYF
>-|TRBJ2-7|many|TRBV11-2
TGTGCCAGCAGCTTGAACCATCGAGGGGAGCAGTACTTC
CASSLNHRGEQYF
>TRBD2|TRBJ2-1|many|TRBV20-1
TGCAGTGCTAGCGCACTAGCGGCCAACTCCTACAATGAGCAGTTCTTC
CSASALAANSYNEQFF
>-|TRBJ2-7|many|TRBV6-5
TGTGCCAGCAGTTACCATGGGAGCTCCTACGAGCAGTACTTC
CASSYHGSSYEQYF